This T cell receptor beta chain was identified in a study of T-cell memory formation after mild COVID-19. Across the whole study: The study found TCR clusters largely donor specific. Study-level findings and limits: Chiefly within CM and EM were the contracting CD4+ clones; CD8+ ones were within EMRA. Some responding clones appeared in pre-infection memory, suggesting cross-reactive memory joined.

With respect to this clonotype: The antigen remains undetermined.

TCRdb ran MiXCR on the 5' RACE reads and lists one entry per CDR3 protein. The top ten hold 22% of the sample, which has approximately 300,000 distinct CDR3 sequences, roughly 15% seen once. V lost 4 bases and J lost 0, with 13 bases in between. CDR1 and CDR2 (germline): MNHEY, SMNVEV (reference sequence). The CDR3 totals 15 residues. V and J are TRBV27 and TRBJ2-7, with D tentatively TRBD1 (6 bases). The source of this sequence is a man younger than 35 who had mild COVID-19 (a few samples of this study predate the infection). Cell type and time point are not known. The sample comprised PBMCs or a T cell subset sorted from them (not recorded which). This chain's CDR3 is CASSSYRENSYEQYF. CDR3 in DNA: TGTGCCAGCAGTTCGTACAGGGAAAACTCCTACGAGCAGTACTTC.